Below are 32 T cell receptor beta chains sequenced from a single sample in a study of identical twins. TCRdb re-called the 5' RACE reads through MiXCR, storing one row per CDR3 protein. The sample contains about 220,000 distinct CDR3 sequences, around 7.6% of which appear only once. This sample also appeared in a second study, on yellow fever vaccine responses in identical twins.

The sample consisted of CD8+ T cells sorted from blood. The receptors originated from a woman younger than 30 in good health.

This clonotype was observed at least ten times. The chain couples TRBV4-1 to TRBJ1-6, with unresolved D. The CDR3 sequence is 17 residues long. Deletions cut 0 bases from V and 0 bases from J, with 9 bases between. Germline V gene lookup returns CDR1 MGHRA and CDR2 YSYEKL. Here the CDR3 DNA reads TGCGCCAGCAGCCAAGAAACTTGGAGCTCCTATAATTCACCCCTCCACTTT. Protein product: CASSQETWSSYNSPLHF.

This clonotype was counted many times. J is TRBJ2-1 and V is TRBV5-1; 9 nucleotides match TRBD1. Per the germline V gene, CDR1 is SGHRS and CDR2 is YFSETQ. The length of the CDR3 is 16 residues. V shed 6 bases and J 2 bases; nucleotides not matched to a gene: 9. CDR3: CASNPHTGGAYNEQFF. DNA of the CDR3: TGCGCCAGCAACCCCCACACAGGGGGCGCCTACAATGAGCAGTTCTTC. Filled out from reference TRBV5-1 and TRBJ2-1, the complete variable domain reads KAGVTQTPRYLIKTRGQQVTLSCSPISGHRSVSWYQQTPGQGLQFLFEYFSETQRNKGNFPGRFSGRQFSNSRSEMNVSTLELGDSALYLCASNPHTGGAYNEQFFGPGTRLTVL.

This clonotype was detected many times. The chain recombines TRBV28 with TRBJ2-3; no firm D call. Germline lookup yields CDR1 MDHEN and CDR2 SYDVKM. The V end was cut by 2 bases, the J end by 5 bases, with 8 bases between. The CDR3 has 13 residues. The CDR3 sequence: CASSLESRDTQYF. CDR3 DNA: TGTGCCAGCAGTTTAGAGAGTAGAGATACGCAGTATTTT.

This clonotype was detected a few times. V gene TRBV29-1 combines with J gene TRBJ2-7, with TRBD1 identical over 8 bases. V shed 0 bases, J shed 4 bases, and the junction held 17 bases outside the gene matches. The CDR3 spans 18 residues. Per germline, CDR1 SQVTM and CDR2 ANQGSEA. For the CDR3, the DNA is TGCAGCGTTGAAGATCCCTCAGTGGGAGGACAGGGAATATACGAGCAGTACTTC. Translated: CSVEDPSVGGQGIYEQYF.

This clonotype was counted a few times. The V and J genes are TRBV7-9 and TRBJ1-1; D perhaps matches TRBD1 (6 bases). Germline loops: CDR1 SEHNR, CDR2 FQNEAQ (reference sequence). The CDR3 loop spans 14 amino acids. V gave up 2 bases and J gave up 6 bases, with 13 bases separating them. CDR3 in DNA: TGTGCCAGCAGCTTACCGGGGGGGCTCGCTGAAGCTTTCTTT. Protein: CASSLPGGLAEAFF. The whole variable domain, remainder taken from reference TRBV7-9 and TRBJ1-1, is DTGVSQNPRHKITKRGQNVTFRCDPISEHNRLYWYRQTLGQGPEFLTYFQNEAQLEKSRLLSDRFSAERPKGSFSTLEIQRTEQGDSAMYLCASSLPGGLAEAFFGQGTRLTVV.

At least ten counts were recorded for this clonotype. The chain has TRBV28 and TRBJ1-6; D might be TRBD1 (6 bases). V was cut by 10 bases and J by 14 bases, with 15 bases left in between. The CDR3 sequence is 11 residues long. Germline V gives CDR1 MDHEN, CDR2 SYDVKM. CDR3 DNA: TGTGCCACCTCAAGAGGGGACACCCTCCACTTT. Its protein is CATSRGDTLHF.

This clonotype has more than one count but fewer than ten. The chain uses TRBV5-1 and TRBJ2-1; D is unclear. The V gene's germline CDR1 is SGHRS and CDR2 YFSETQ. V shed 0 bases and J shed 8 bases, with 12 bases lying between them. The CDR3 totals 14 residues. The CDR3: CASSLEVSRDEQFF. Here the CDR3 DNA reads TGCGCCAGCAGCTTGGAAGTCTCTAGGGATGAGCAGTTCTTC.

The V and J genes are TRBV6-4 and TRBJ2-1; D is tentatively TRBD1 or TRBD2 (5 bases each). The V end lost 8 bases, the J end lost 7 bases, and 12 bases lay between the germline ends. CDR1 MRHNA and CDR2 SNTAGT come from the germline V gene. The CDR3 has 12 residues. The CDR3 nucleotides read TGTGCCAGCCCCTGGGGGTATAATGAGCAGTTCTTC. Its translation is CASPWGYNEQFF.

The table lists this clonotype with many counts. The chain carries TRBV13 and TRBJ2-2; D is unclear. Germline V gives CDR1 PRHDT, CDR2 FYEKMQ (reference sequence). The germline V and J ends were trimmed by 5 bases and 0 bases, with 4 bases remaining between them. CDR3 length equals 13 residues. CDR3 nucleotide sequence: TGTGCCAGCAGCAGGGCGAACACCGGGGAGCTGTTTTTT. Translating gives CASSRANTGELFF.

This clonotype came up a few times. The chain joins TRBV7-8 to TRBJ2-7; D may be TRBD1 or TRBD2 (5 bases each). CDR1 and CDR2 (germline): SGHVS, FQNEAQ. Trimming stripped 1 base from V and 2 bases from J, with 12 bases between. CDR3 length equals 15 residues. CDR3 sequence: CASSLVGTDPYEQYF. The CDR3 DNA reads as TGTGCCAGCAGCTTAGTGGGGACGGACCCCTACGAGCAGTACTTC.

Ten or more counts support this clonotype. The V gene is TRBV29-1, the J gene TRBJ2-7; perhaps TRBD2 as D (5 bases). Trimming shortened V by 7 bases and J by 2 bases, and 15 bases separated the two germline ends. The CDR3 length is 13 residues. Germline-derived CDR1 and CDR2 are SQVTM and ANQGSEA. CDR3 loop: CSATRSNTYEQYF. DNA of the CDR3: TGCAGCGCAACTAGGTCAAATACCTACGAGCAGTACTTC.

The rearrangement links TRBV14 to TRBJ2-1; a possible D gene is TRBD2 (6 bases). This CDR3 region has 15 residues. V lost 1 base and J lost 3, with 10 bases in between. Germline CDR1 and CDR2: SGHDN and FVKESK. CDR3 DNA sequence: TGTGCCAGCAGCCAAGGACTAGTGGGCTACAATGAGCAGTTCTTC. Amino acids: CASSQGLVGYNEQFF.

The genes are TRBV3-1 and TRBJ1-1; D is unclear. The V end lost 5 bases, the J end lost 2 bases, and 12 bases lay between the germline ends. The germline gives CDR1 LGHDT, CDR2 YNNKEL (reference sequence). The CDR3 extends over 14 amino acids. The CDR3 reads CASSITMRNTEAFF. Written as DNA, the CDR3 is TGTGCCAGCAGCATCACGATGAGAAACACTGAAGCTTTCTTT.

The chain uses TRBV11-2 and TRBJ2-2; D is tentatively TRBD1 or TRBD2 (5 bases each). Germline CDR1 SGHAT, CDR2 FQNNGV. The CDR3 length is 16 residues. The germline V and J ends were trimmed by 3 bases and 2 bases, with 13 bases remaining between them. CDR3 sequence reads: CASSLERGFNTGELFF. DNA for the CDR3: TGTGCCAGCAGCTTGGAGAGGGGATTTAACACCGGGGAGCTGTTTTTT.

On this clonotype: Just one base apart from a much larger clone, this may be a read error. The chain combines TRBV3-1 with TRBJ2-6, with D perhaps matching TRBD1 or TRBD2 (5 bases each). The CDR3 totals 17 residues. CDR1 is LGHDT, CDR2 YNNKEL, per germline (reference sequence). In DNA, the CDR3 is TGTGCCTGCAGCCAAGGGGCGTTGGGGACCCGGGCCAACGTCCTGACTTTC. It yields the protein CACSQGALGTRANVLTF.

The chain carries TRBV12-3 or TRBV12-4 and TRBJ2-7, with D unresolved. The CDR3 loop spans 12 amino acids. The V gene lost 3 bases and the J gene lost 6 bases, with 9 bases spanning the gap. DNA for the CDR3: TGTGCCAGCAGTTTGATGTTTGGCGAGCAGTACGTC. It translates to CASSLMFGEQYV.

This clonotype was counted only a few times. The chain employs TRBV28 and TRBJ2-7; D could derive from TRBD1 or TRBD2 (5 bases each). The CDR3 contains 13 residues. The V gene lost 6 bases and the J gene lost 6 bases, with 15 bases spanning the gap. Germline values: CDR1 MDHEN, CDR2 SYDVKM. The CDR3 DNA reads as TGTGCCAGCAGATCGCCGGGACCCTCCGAGCAGTACTTC. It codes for CASRSPGPSEQYF.

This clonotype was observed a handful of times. The CDR3 DNA reads TGCAGTGCCCGCGGAGGGAGTAGAGTGTTTGAGCAGTTCTTC. This encodes CSARGGSRVFEQFF. This rearrangement joins TRBV20-1 to TRBJ2-1; tentatively, D is TRBD2 (6 bases). The V end lost 6 bases, the J end lost 9 bases, and 21 bases lay between the germline ends. Per germline, CDR1 DFQATT and CDR2 SNEGSKA (reference sequence). The CDR3 runs to 14 residues.

CDR3 in DNA: TGCAGTGCTAGAATGCGTGGCAGAGCCACCGGGGAGCTGTTTTTT. The encoded protein is CSARMRGRATGELFF. The chain links TRBV20-1 to TRBJ2-2; D remains ambiguous. Trimming left V 2 bases short and J 4 bases short, with 14 bases between. This CDR3 comprises 15 residues. The germline V gene encodes CDR1 DFQATT and CDR2 SNEGSKA (reference sequence).

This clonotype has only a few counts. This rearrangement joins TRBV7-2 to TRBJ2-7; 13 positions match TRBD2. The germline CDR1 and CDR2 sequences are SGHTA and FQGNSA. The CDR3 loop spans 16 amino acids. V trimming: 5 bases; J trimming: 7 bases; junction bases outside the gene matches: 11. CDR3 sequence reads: CASSIGTSGIQTEQYF. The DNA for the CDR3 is TGTGCCAGCAGCATAGGGACTAGCGGGATCCAAACGGAGCAGTACTTC.

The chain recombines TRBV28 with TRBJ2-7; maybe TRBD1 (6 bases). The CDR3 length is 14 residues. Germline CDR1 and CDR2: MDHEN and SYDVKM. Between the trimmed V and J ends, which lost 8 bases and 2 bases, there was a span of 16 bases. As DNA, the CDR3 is TGTGCCAGCGCGACGCGGACAGCAACCTACGAGCAGTACGTC. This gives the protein CASATRTATYEQYV.

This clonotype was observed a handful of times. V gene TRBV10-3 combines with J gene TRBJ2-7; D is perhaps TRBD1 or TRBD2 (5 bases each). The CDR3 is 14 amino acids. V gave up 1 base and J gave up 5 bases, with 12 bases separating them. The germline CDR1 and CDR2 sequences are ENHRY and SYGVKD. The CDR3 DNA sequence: TGTGCCATCAGTGAGTTTGACGGGGCCGACGAGCAGTACGTC. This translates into CAISEFDGADEQYV.

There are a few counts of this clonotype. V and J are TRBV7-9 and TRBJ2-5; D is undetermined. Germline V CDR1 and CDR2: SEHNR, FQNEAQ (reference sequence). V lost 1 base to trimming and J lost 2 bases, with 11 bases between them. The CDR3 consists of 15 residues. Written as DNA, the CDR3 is TGTGCCAGCAGCTTAGGCCCGAAGAGACAAGAGACCCAGTACTTC. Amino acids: CASSLGPKRQETQYF. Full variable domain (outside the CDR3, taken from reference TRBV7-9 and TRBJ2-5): DTGVSQNPRHKITKRGQNVTFRCDPISEHNRLYWYRQTLGQGPEFLTYFQNEAQLEKSRLLSDRFSAERPKGSFSTLEIQRTEQGDSAMYLCASSLGPKRQETQYFGPGTRLLVL.

The CDR3: CASSQDSTGTNEQFF. The CDR3 DNA reads TGTGCCAGCAGCCAAGATTCGACAGGGACCAATGAGCAGTTCTTC. The V gene is TRBV14, the J gene TRBJ2-1; TRBD1 matches at 7 bases. V was pared by 0 bases and J by 6 bases, with 5 bases of the junction left unmatched. Per the germline V gene, CDR1 is SGHDN and CDR2 is FVKESK. CDR3 length: 15 residues.

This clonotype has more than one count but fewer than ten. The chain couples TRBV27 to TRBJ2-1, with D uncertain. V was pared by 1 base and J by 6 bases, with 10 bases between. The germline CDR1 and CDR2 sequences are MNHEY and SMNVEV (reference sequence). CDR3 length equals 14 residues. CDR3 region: CASSLWGMGNEQFF. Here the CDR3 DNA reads TGTGCCAGCAGTTTATGGGGTATGGGCAATGAGCAGTTCTTC.

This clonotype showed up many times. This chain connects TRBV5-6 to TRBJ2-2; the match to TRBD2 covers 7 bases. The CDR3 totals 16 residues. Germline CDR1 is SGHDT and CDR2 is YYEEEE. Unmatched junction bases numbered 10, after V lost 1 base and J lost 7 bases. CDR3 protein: CASSLHGAGAGGELFF. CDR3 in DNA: TGTGCCAGCAGCTTGCATGGTGCGGGAGCGGGCGGGGAGCTGTTTTTT.

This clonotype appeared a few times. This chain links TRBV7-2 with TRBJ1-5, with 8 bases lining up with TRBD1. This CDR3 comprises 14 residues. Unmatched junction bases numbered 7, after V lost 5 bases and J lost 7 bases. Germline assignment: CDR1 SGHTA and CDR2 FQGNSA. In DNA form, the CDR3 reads TGTGCCAGCAGCACACCAGGGGGCGTCCAGCCCCAGCATTTT. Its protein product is CASSTPGGVQPQHF.

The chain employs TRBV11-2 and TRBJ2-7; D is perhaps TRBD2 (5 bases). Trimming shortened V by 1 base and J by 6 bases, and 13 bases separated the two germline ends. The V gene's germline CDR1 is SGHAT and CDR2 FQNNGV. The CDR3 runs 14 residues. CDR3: CASSLVDLGSEQYV. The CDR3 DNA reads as TGTGCCAGCAGCTTAGTGGATTTGGGGAGCGAGCAGTACGTC.

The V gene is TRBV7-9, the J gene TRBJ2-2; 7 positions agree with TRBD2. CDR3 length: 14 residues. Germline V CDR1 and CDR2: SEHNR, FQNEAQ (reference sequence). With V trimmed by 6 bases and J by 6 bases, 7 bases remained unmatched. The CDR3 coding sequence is TGTGCCAGCAGGGCTACTAGCGACCCCGGGGAGCTGTTTTTT. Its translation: CASRATSDPGELFF.

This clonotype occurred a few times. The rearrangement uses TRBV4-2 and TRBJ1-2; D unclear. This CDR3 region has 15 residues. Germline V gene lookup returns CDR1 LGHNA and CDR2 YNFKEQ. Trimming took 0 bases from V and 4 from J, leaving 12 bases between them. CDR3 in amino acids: CASSQDLGPSYGYTF. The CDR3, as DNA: TGTGCCAGCAGCCAAGATCTAGGACCTAGCTATGGCTACACCTTC.

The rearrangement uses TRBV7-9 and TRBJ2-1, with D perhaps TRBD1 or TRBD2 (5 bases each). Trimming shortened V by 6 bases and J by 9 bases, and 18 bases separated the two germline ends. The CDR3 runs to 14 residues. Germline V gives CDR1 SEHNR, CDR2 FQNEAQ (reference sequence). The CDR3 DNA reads TGTGCCAGCAGGACCGGGGACGTCAGAGGTGAGCAGTTCTTC. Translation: CASRTGDVRGEQFF. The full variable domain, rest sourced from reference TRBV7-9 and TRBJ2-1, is DTGVSQNPRHKITKRGQNVTFRCDPISEHNRLYWYRQTLGQGPEFLTYFQNEAQLEKSRLLSDRFSAERPKGSFSTLEIQRTEQGDSAMYLCASRTGDVRGEQFFGPGTRLTVL.

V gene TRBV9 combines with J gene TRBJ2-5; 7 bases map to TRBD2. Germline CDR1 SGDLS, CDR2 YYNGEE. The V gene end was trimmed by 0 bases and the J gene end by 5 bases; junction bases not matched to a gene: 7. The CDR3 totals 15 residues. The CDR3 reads CASSVGKGRGETQYF. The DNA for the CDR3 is TGTGCCAGCAGCGTAGGAAAGGGGCGGGGGGAGACCCAGTACTTC.